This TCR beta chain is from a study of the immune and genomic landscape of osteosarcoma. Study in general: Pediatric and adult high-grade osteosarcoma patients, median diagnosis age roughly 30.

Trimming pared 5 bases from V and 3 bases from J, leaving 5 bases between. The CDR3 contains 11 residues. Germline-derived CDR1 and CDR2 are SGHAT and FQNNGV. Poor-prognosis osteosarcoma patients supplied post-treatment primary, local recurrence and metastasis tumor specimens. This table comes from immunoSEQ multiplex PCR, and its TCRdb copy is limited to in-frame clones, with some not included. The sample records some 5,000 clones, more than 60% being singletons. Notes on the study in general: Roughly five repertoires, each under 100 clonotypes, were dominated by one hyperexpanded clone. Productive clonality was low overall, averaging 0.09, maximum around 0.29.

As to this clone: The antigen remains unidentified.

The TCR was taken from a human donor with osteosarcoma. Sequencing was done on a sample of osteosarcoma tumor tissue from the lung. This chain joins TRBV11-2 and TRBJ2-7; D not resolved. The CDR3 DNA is TGTGCCAGCAGCGTAAACTACGAGCAGTACTTC. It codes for CASSVNYEQYF.